The clone carrying this T cell receptor (beta chain) came up a few times. Antigen: not known. This CDR3 has 15 residues. The germline CDR1 and CDR2 sequences are LGHNT and FRNRAP. J gave up 0 bases and V 6 bases, and 5 bases lay outside the gene matches. It was with a sample-barcoded 5' primer and a J-beta primer mix that a second PCR of roughly 7 to 12 cycles was run. TCRdb itself ran the 5' RACE reads through MiXCR, one entry per CDR3 protein. This sample has 700,000 to 1,000,000 distinct CDR3 sequences, with 40% to 50% found just once. The record originates from a study of blood T cells in healthy people across ages. Study as a whole: Per every two T cells, about one barcoded beta molecule was captured by template switching.

Study-level results: Observed TCR beta diversity per million T cells went down as age went up. This fall followed a roughly linear course with age. CMV infection status of these donors was not known.

The sample taken for sequencing was blood. This TCR derives from a man aged 55 to 70 in good health. This rearrangement joins TRBV12-5 to TRBJ2-1, with 7 bases that match TRBD2. In DNA, the CDR3 is TGTGCTAGTGGCCTCGGGGGGAGCTCCTACAATGAGCAGTTCTTC. It encodes CASGLGGSSYNEQFF.